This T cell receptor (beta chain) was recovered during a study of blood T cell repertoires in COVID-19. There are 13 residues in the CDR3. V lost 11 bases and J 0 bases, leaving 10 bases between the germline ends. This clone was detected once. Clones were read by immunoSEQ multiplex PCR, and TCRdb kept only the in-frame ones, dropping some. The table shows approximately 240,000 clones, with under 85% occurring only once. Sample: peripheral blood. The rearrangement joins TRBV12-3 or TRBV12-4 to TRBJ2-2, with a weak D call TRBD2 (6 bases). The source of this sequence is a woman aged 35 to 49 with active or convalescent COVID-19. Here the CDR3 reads CAGGKTNTGELFF. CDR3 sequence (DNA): TGTGCCGGGGGGAAGACGAACACCGGGGAGCTGTTTTTT.